A single sample gave rise to the 9 T cell receptor beta chains below, sequenced in a study of OX40 agonist ivuxolimab in advanced cancers. Library generation was performed with the immunoSEQ multiplex PCR assay. Held by TCRdb, this immuneACCESS table contains in-frame sequences only and omits some clones. Under half of the omission traces to an unresolved V gene where checked; the cause of the rest is unknown. The sample contains roughly 61,000 clones, roughly 77% of them found a single time. The top ten constitute over 0.7% of the sample. The sample here was CD4+ or CD8+ T cells sorted from blood, taken in a trial of the OX40 agonist ivuxolimab. These receptors were taken from an adult with an advanced solid tumor such as melanoma, head and neck, liver or kidney cancer.

The chain is built from TRBV5-1 and TRBJ2-1, with TRBD1 matching 11 bases. The CDR3 length is 15 residues. J was trimmed by 8 bases and V by 4 bases; bases with no gene match: 8. Germline CDR1 is SGHRS and CDR2 is YFSETQ. The CDR3 sequence is CASSRDRGRADEQFF. The CDR3 region has the DNA TGCGCCAGCAGCAGGGACAGGGGGAGGGCCGATGAGCAGTTCTTC.

This clone is deemed medium-sized. CDR3 nucleotide sequence: TGTGCCAGTAGCGACCTTCTGAAGACAACCACAGATACGCAGTATTTT. Translating it yields CASSDLLKTTTDTQYF. The chain uses TRBV19 and TRBJ2-3, with no clear D. With 6 bases removed from V and 2 bases from J, the gap between germline ends came to 18 bases. Germline values: CDR1 LNHDA, CDR2 SQIVND (reference sequence). This CDR3 has 16 residues.

V is TRBV5-1 and J is TRBJ1-1; TRBD1 aligns across 8 bases. J gave up 4 bases and V 5 bases, and 10 bases lay outside the gene matches. The germline CDR1 and CDR2 sequences are SGHRS and YFSETQ. The CDR3 sequence is 15 residues long. The CDR3 nucleotides read TGCGCCAGCAGGGGCGGACAGGGATGGGGCACTGAAGCTTTCTTT. The encoded protein is CASRGGQGWGTEAFF.

This clone was seen only a few times. V gene TRBV5-8 combines with J gene TRBJ2-1, with D perhaps matching TRBD1 (6 bases). The CDR3 covers 15 residues. Trimming left V 4 bases short and J 5 bases short, with 16 bases between. CDR1 is SGHTS and CDR2 is YDEGEE in the germline V gene. CDR3 sequence reads: CASSLGTSNNNEQFF. The CDR3 DNA sequence: TGTGCCAGCAGCCTCGGGACATCAAACAACAATGAGCAGTTCTTC.

This chain connects TRBV29-1 to TRBJ1-2, with 9 positions matching TRBD1. This CDR3 contains 14 residues. Losses at the gene ends were 6 bases for V and 2 bases for J; bases not matched to a gene: 7. Germline assignment: CDR1 SQVTM and CDR2 ANQGSEA. DNA for the CDR3: TGCAGCGTCGCCCGACAGGGGGTGAACTATGGCTACACCTTC. This translates into CSVARQGVNYGYTF.

The chain couples TRBV11-3 to TRBJ2-7; 7 positions agree with TRBD1. In germline, CDR1 is SGHNT, CDR2 YENEEA. V was pared by 5 bases and J by 3 bases, with 13 bases of the junction left unmatched. This CDR3 region has 16 residues. As DNA, the CDR3 is TGTGCCAGCAGCGATGAAAGGGCAGGGGGTGTCTACGAGCAGTACTTC. This translates into CASSDERAGGVYEQYF.

This clone showed up just once. The V call is TRBV11-1, the J call TRBJ2-7; 11 bases match TRBD2. Germline CDR1 reads SGHAT; CDR2 reads FQDESV (reference sequence). CDR3 size: 16 residues. J gave up 5 bases and V 2 bases, and 8 bases lay outside the gene matches. The CDR3 bases are TGTGCCAGCAGCTTAACTCGACTAGCGGGGATGCACGAGCAGTACTTC. This translates into CASSLTRLAGMHEQYF.

This chain links TRBV14 with TRBJ2-5; TRBD1 matches at 9 bases. CDR1 and CDR2 (germline): SGHDN, FVKESK. V was pared by 2 bases and J by 11 bases, with 9 bases of the junction left unmatched. The CDR3 consists of 14 residues. The CDR3 here is CASSQTGTGIRQYF. The CDR3 nucleotides read TGTGCCAGCAGCCAAACCGGGACAGGGATAAGGCAGTACTTC.

This clone occurred a few times. Relative to the germline gene, one junction end is altered; a read error may explain this. The chain couples TRBV11-3 to TRBJ2-7; tentatively, D is TRBD1 (5 bases). Germline assignment: CDR1 SGHNT and CDR2 YENEEA. The CDR3 covers 14 residues. CDR3 region: CASSLGQGAYVQYF. The CDR3 bases are TGTGCCAGCAGCTTGGGTCAGGGCGCCTACGTGCAGTACTTC.